The entry below describes one T cell receptor beta chain. This entry belongs to a study of T cell changes during pregnancy in multiple sclerosis. Per the germline V gene, CDR1 is GTSNPN and CDR2 is SVGIG (reference sequence). V lost 0 bases and J lost 0, with 9 bases in between. This CDR3 contains 15 residues. Repertoires were generated with immunoSEQ multiplex PCR, while TCRdb's copy carries only in-frame clones and drops some. The data contain around 70,000 clones, about 90% of them singletons. This clonotype was obtained from a female donor with multiple sclerosis, enrolled in a pregnancy study. The source was CD4+ T cells from peripheral blood mononuclear cells, collected after pregnancy. The V gene is TRBV30, the J gene TRBJ1-3; D not certain. CDR3 coding DNA: TGTGCCTGGAGTGTAAGTCCTAACTCTGGAAACACCATATATTTT. It translates to CAWSVSPNSGNTIYF.